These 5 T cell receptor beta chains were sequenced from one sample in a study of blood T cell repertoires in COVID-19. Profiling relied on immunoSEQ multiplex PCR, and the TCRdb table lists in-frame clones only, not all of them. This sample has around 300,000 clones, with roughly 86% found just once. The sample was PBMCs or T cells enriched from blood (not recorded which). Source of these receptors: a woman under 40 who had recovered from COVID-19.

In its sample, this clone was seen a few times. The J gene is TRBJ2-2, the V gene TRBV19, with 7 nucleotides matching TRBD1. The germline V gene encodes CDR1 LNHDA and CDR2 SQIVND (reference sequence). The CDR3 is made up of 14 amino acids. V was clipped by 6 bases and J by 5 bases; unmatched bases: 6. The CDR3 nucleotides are TGTGCCAGTAGCGGACAGGTTTGGACCGGGGAGCTGTTTTTT. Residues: CASSGQVWTGELFF. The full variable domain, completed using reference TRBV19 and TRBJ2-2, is DGGITQSPKYLFRKEGQNVTLSCEQNLNHDAMYWYRQDPGQGLRLIYYSQIVNDFQKGDIAEGYSVSREKKESFPLTVTSAQKNPTAFYLCASSGQVWTGELFFGEGSRLTVL.

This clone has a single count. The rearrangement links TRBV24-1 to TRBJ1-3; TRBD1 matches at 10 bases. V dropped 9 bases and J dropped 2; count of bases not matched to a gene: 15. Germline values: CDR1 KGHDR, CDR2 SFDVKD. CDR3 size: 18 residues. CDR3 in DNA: TGTGCCACCTCAACTCTAGGGACAGGGGTTTATGCTGGAAACACCATATATTTT. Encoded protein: CATSTLGTGVYAGNTIYF.

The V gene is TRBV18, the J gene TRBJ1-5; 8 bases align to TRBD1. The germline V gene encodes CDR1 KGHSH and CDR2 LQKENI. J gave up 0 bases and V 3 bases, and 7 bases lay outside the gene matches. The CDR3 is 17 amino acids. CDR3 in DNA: TGTGCCAGCTCACCCGGGACAGGATCTTATAGCAATCAGCCCCAGCATTTT. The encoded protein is CASSPGTGSYSNQPQHF. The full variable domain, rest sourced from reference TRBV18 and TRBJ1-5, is NAGVMQNPRHLVRRRGQEARLRCSPMKGHSHVYWYRQLPEEGLKFMVYLQKENIIDESGMPKERFSAEFPKEGPSILRIQQVVRGDSAAYFCASSPGTGSYSNQPQHFGDGTRLSIL.

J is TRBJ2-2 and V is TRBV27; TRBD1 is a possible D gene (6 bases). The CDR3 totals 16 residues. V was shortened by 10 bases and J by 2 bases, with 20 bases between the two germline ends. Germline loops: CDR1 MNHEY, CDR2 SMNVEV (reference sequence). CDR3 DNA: TGTGCCACCCGGGCGGTACAGGGACAAAACACCGGGGAGCTGTTTTTT. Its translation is CATRAVQGQNTGELFF.

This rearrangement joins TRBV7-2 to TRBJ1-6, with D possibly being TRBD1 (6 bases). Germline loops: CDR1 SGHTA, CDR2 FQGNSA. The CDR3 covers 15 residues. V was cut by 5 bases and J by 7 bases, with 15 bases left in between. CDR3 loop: CASSLGGGGNSPLHF. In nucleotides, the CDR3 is TGTGCCAGCAGCCTAGGGGGGGGAGGCAATTCACCCCTCCACTTT.